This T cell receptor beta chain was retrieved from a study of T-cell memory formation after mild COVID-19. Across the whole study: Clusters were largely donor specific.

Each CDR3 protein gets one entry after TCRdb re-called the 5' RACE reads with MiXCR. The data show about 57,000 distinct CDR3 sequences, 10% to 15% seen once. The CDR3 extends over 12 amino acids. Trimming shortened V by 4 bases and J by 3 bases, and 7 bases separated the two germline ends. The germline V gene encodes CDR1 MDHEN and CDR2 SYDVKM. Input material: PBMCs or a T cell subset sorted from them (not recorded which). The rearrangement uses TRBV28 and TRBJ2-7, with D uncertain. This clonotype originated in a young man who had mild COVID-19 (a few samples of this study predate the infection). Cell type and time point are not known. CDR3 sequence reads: CASSSSRYEQYF. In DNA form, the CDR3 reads TGTGCCAGCAGTTCTAGTCGCTACGAGCAGTACTTC.